This TCR beta chain was recovered during a study of shared clonotypes between healthy human individuals (dated by TCRdb to 2020 to 2021). Study-level background: The cohort included three men and two women between 18 and 49 years of age. For each donor, three plates each were used for CD4 naive and CD4 memory, two plates were used for CD8 naive, and one plate was used for CD8 memory. To estimate repertoire size and how much clonotypes are shared between individuals, the study performed deep sequencing of blood TCR repertoires from five healthy adults. To increase sequencing depth and limit assay-specific biases, TCR repertoire library preparation and sequencing were carried out by different laboratories using diverse techniques. Between about 0.85 and 10 billion PBMCs per donor were obtained by leukapheresis. The paper's findings and limits, for the study overall: Larger estimated clonotype richness was generally found for naive subsets than for memory subsets. When a handful of donors were compared, the shared fraction of clonotypes was about 5.5% for naive CD4, around 3.6% for naive CD8, about 2.4% for memory CD4, and 0.3% to 0.5% for memory CD8. Rarefaction of sorted-subset datasets indicated incomplete sequencing despite the large sequencing depth. Because the study included a small number of donors, the genetic and exposure-history diversity represented was limited. Sampling was limited to blood, and TCR repertoires in tissue likely differ from TCR repertoires in blood. Clonotypes shared by all four sorted-subset donors showed higher generation probabilities than non-shared clonotypes. Pairwise subsampling led to the expectation that sequencing depth would affect the degree of clonotype sharing among donors.

Using the deep immunoSEQ assay, TCR CDR3 regions were amplified from genomic DNA by multiplex PCR. For each cell subset, the extracted genomic DNA was distributed evenly across all wells of several immunoSEQ 96-well plates, and each plate served as one replicate. For sorted subsets, roughly 200 ng of genomic DNA, equivalent to some 30,000 T cell genomes, went into each replicate PCR. Purified libraries were measured with a Qubit 3.0 fluorometer, size-checked on a Bioanalyzer 2100, and measured again with the KAPA Library Quantification kit. Every immunoSEQ 96-well plate was sequenced on a separate single-read 150-cycle Illumina NextSeq 550 flow cell. The study's processing was this. Because the immunoSEQ output held only junctional sequences and lacked quality scores, the filtering could not match the filtering applied to full-length reads. Sequences were annotated with PyIR, a Python wrapper for IgBLAST v1.9, and V/J genes and CDR3 were assigned using IMGT germline references. Any read was removed if the V/J assignment was weak (E-value above 1e-6), the CDR3 was missing, or the read contained stop codons, out-of-frame junctions, or ambiguous translated residues. V3J clonotypes were defined as sequences sharing the same inferred V gene, J gene, and CDR3 amino acid sequence. Percentage overlap between repertoires was calculated by dividing the number of shared unique clonotypes by the size of the smaller repertoire. Repertoire richness was assessed with RTK rarefaction, the Chao1 estimator, and Recon v2.1 estimates of unobserved clonotypes. OLGA was used to compute generation probabilities for all TCRbeta clonotypes that the gDNA method yielded from a handful of donors. The immuneACCESS repertoire file appears here via TCRdb, limited to in-frame rearrangements. These files lack a portion of the clones; in checked studies, under half of the deficit traces to unresolved V genes, and the cause of the others is not known. That table gives V, J and clone size, and the DNA gave D and trimming. In all, the sample holds millions of clones, and 80% to 95% of those were seen once. In total, the top ten clones hold roughly 0.36% of the sample.

CDR1 is given as SGHNT and CDR2 as YYREEE, both from the germline V gene (reference sequence). The CDR3 spans 11 residues, from the cysteine through the phenylalanine. Only CDR3 DNA remains: 33 bases, in frame from the first base. V and J lose 2 bases and 5 bases, and a span of 2 bases separates them. Healthy HIV-negative adults with no recently reported acute infections or vaccinations were included as donors. Every donor was a Caucasian adult residing in Nashville, Tennessee, USA. CD4+ T cells were enriched through magnetic negative selection, after which naive cells were positively selected on CD45RA and the remaining negative fraction served as the memory subset. After blood collection by leukapheresis, PBMCs were isolated using Ficoll-Histopaque density gradient centrifugation and then cryopreserved in the vapor phase of liquid nitrogen. Purity and quantity of every magnetically sorted T cell population were checked by analytical flow cytometry. From each sorted fraction, genomic DNA was isolated and quantified by UV absorbance on a Nanodrop 2000c.

With respect to this clone: Its antigen is currently not known. The record has no base qualities; no much larger clone is one base away. Other DNA sequences in the same sample also yield this CDR3.

In this chain, TRBV5-4 is recombined with TRBJ2-1, with no D gene named confidently. This TCR was recovered from a man aged 18 to 29 in good health. Some clones in this sample may be carry-over from other donors' samples. The source material was naive CD4+ T cells from PBMCs. Taken with the paper, the label for cell subset or site translates to: CD45RA+ positively selected. The CDR3 here reads CASSLNNEQFF. The DNA is as follows: TGTGCCAGCAGCTTAAACAATGAGCAGTTCTTC.